These 17 T cell receptor beta chains were all obtained from the same sample, sequenced in a study of cytomegalovirus exposure and HLA in healthy donors. Sequencing used immunoSEQ multiplex PCR; TCRdb keeps in-frame clones, though not all of them. The top ten hold 2.8% of the sample, which has around 200,000 clones, about 80% seen once. The sequencing sample was made of PBMCs. The receptor set was obtained from a woman between 18 and 29 years old in good health and CMV-seropositive.

The chain couples TRBV29-1 to TRBJ1-1; no reliable D call. The CDR3 runs to 14 residues. The V end lost 1 base, the J end lost 3 bases, and 12 bases lay between the germline ends. Germline CDR1 SQVTM, CDR2 ANQGSEA. The CDR3 region is CSVEVDTPHTEAFF. In DNA form, the CDR3 reads TGCAGCGTTGAAGTAGATACCCCCCACACTGAAGCTTTCTTT.

V usage is TRBV4-2 and J usage is TRBJ1-1; tentative D call: TRBD1 (5 bases). Trimming took 0 bases from V and 5 from J, leaving 19 bases between them. Germline lookup yields CDR1 LGHNA and CDR2 YNFKEQ. The CDR3 is made up of 17 amino acids. The CDR3 DNA reads as TGTGCCAGCAGCCAAGATATCGGGAGGGGCCCGGAAACTGAAGCTTTCTTT. Its protein is CASSQDIGRGPETEAFF.

This clone was recorded a few times. V and J are TRBV7-9 and TRBJ1-6, with 8 bases matching TRBD1. Germline V gene lookup returns CDR1 SEHNR and CDR2 FQNEAQ (reference sequence). Germline trimming cut 5 bases from V and 6 bases from J; bases unmatched to any gene: 6. The CDR3 spans 15 residues. The CDR3 bases are TGTGCCAGCAGCAATCGACAGGGGTCTAATTCACCCCTCCACTTT. This sequence encodes CASSNRQGSNSPLHF.

This chain joins TRBV13 and TRBJ2-1, with 11 bases that match TRBD2. Germline CDR1 PRHDT, CDR2 FYEKMQ (reference sequence). CDR3 length: 15 amino acids. V lost 5 bases to trimming and J lost 10 bases; unmatched junction nucleotides: 10. This CDR3 reads CASSPQGLAVREQFF. CDR3 sequence (DNA): TGTGCCAGCAGCCCCCAGGGACTAGCGGTCCGCGAGCAGTTCTTC.

The genes are TRBV7-2 and TRBJ1-5; D might be TRBD1 (6 bases). In germline, CDR1 is SGHTA, CDR2 FQGNSA. The length of the CDR3 is 15 residues. Trimming pared 2 bases from V and 5 bases from J, leaving 13 bases between. CDR3 protein: CASSLPRDTHQPQHF. The CDR3 DNA sequence: TGTGCCAGCAGCTTACCCCGGGACACCCATCAGCCCCAGCATTTT.

The chain recombines TRBV29-1 with TRBJ1-1, with D perhaps TRBD1 (5 bases). Trimming stripped 7 bases from V and 0 bases from J, with 15 bases between. Per the germline V gene, CDR1 is SQVTM and CDR2 is ANQGSEA. The CDR3 extends over 14 amino acids. The CDR3 coding sequence is TGCAGCGCCGCAGGGTCAGTCATGAACACTGAAGCTTTCTTT. Residues: CSAAGSVMNTEAFF.

The chain combines TRBV11-2 with TRBJ2-3, with D possibly matching TRBD1 (5 bases). The CDR3 runs to 16 residues. Deletions cut 7 bases from V and 1 base from J, with 18 bases between. The germline gives CDR1 SGHAT, CDR2 FQNNGV. The CDR3 loop is CASNKGAPARTDTQYF. CDR3 in DNA: TGTGCCAGCAATAAAGGGGCCCCGGCCCGCACAGATACGCAGTATTTT.

This chain uses TRBV10-1 with TRBJ2-5; TRBD1 might be the D (5 bases). Germline V lookup: CDR1 WNHNN, CDR2 SYGVQD (reference sequence). V lost 0 bases and J 5 bases, leaving 10 bases between the germline ends. The CDR3 sequence is 14 residues long. The CDR3 loop reads CASSESAGSETQYF. CDR3 DNA sequence: TGCGCCAGCAGTGAGTCTGCAGGGTCGGAGACCCAGTACTTC.

The rearrangement uses TRBV5-8 and TRBJ1-1; D unclear. Germline values: CDR1 SGHTS, CDR2 YDEGEE. V was pared by 5 bases and J by 7 bases, with 9 bases between. This CDR3 comprises 11 residues. The DNA for the CDR3 is TGTGCCAGCAGAGAGCGGGGTGAAGCTTTCTTT. This codes for CASRERGEAFF.

This chain links TRBV19 with TRBJ2-2, with a possible D match to TRBD2 (6 bases). CDR3 size: 12 residues. V lost 8 bases and J 5 bases, leaving 9 bases between the germline ends. Germline CDR1 and CDR2: LNHDA and SQIVND (reference sequence). CDR3: CASLGGTGELFF. The CDR3 region has the DNA TGTGCCAGTCTCGGGGGTACCGGGGAGCTGTTTTTT.

The rearrangement links TRBV27 to TRBJ2-1; D unresolved. Trimming left V 0 bases short and J 5 bases short, with 8 bases between. This CDR3 contains 14 residues. Germline V CDR1 and CDR2: MNHEY, SMNVEV (reference sequence). DNA for the CDR3: TGTGCCAGCAGTTTATCGGGCCCCCACAATGAGCAGTTCTTC. Protein sequence: CASSLSGPHNEQFF.

The chain employs TRBV5-1 and TRBJ1-2; the D is unclear. The V end was cut by 4 bases, the J end by 1 base, with 11 bases between. The CDR3 is 14 amino acids. Germline CDR1 SGHRS, CDR2 YFSETQ. The CDR3 is CASSLDTLNYGYTF. The CDR3 nucleotides are TGCGCCAGCAGCCTAGATACCCTTAACTATGGCTACACCTTC.

The CDR3 region is CASSVETGSTGELFF. DNA of the CDR3: TGCGCCAGCAGCGTCGAGACAGGGTCGACCGGGGAGCTGTTTTTT. This chain connects TRBV5-1 to TRBJ2-2, with TRBD1 matching 7 bases. The germline gives CDR1 SGHRS, CDR2 YFSETQ. The length of the CDR3 is 15 residues. J lost 5 bases, V lost 4 bases, and 8 bases had no gene match.

The chain has TRBV15 and TRBJ2-7; D remains unclear. Trimming cost V 0 bases and J 6 bases, with 15 bases left between them. The CDR3 length is 15 residues. Germline CDR1 reads LNHNV; CDR2 reads YYDKDF (reference sequence). The CDR3 sequence is CATSRDRSLTGEQYF. Here the CDR3 DNA reads TGTGCCACCAGCAGAGACCGGAGCCTAACCGGCGAGCAGTACTTC.

This clone was observed once. J is TRBJ1-1 and V is TRBV18, with D possibly being TRBD1 (5 bases). The ends were cut back, 2 bases at V and 2 bases at J, with 12 bases in the middle. CDR1 is KGHSH, CDR2 LQKENI, per germline. CDR3 size: 15 residues. The CDR3 DNA reads as TGTGCCAGCTCACCAGGAACAGGACGTAACACTGAAGCTTTCTTT. Its protein is CASSPGTGRNTEAFF.

This clone was observed a few times. The V call is TRBV28, the J call TRBJ1-5; D gene uncertain. The germline V gene has CDR1 MDHEN and CDR2 SYDVKM. There are 15 residues in the CDR3. V was pared by 6 bases and J by 0 bases, with 12 bases between. The CDR3: CASRLTPYSNQPQHF. The CDR3, as DNA: TGTGCCAGCAGGCTGACACCATATAGCAATCAGCCCCAGCATTTT.

The chain is built from TRBV5-6 and TRBJ2-5, with D tentatively TRBD1 (7 bases). V was cut by 4 bases and J by 3 bases, with 13 bases left in between. The CDR3 runs to 14 residues. Per the germline V gene, CDR1 is SGHDT and CDR2 is YYEEEE. The CDR3 sequence is CASSAGTAKETQYF. The CDR3 DNA reads as TGTGCCAGCAGCGCGGGGACAGCTAAAGAGACCCAGTACTTC. Combining the CDR3 with reference TRBV5-6 and TRBJ2-5 gives the whole variable domain DAGVTQSPTHLIKTRGQQVTLRCSPKSGHDTVSWYQQALGQGPQFIFQYYEEEERQRGNFPDRFSGHQFPNYSSELNVNALLLGDSALYLCASSAGTAKETQYFGPGTRLLVL.